This TCR beta chain was obtained from a study of shared clonotypes between healthy human individuals. The length of the CDR3 is 14 residues. The germline gives CDR1 MNHEY, CDR2 SMNVEV (reference sequence). V lost 3 bases and J lost 2, with 11 bases in between. Study-wide points: The generation probabilities recorded for non-shared clonotypes fell below those of clonotypes shared by all four donors.

The table came from immunoSEQ multiplex PCR; TCRdb's copy has only in-frame clones and leaves some out. The sample has about 1.5 million clones, roughly 95% seen once. As for this clone: Its antigen remains unknown.

The V call is TRBV27, the J call TRBJ2-7; possibly TRBD2 for D (6 bases). Sequenced input: naive CD4+ T cells sorted from blood. The subset is: CD45RA+ positively selected. The TCR originated in a man between 25 and 39 years old in good health. CDR3 nucleotides: TGTGCCAGCAGTTTCGCCGGGAGAGCCTACGAGCAGTACTTC. As protein: CASSFAGRAYEQYF.